Listed here are 10 T cell receptor beta chains from one sample, sequenced in a study of T cell responses to AZD1222 COVID-19 vaccine (dated by TCRdb to the early 2020s). This sample's time point label indicates: baseline before first vaccination. The library came from the immunoSEQ multiplex PCR assay. TCRdb provides this immuneACCESS table in a form limited to in-frame rearrangements. Some clones are lacking; in checked studies, under half of them reflect an unresolved V gene, and why the rest are absent is not known. The sample table contains just under 55,000 clones; only one count was recorded for 87% of them. Roughly 4% of the sample comes from the top ten. Specimen: peripheral blood, collected on day 0 of AZD1222 vaccination. Receptor source: an adult in good health.

CDR3 bases: TGCGCCAGCGACCCAGGCGGGGGGCCTACCGGGGAGCTGTTTTTT. Its protein is CASDPGGGPTGELFF. This chain joins TRBV5-1 and TRBJ2-2, with TRBD2 identical over 8 bases. The CDR3 has 15 residues. The germline V gene has CDR1 SGHRS and CDR2 YFSETQ. V lost 7 bases to trimming and J lost 5 bases; unmatched junction nucleotides: 10.

This clone was observed a few times. The genes are TRBV5-6 and TRBJ1-1; TRBD1 is a possible D gene (6 bases). V gave up 1 base and J gave up 0 bases, with 7 bases separating them. CDR1 SGHDT and CDR2 YYEEEE come from the germline V gene. CDR3 size: 14 residues. CDR3 loop: CASSLRGMNTEAFF. The CDR3 DNA reads as TGTGCCAGCAGCTTGAGGGGGATGAACACTGAAGCTTTCTTT.

The chain uses TRBV6-1 and TRBJ1-5, with D unclear. The CDR3 is made up of 18 amino acids. CDR1 MNHNS and CDR2 SASEGT come from the germline V gene. V was clipped by 0 bases and J by 3 bases, with 18 bases between them. The CDR3 sequence is CASSEALPDQSTNQPQHF. CDR3 in DNA: TGTGCCAGCAGTGAAGCGCTCCCGGACCAATCCACCAATCAGCCCCAGCATTTT.

J is TRBJ1-1 and V is TRBV11-2; D is possibly TRBD1 (5 bases). This CDR3 has 14 amino acids. V was clipped by 2 bases and J by 3 bases, with 10 bases between them. Germline assignment: CDR1 SGHAT and CDR2 FQNNGV. DNA for the CDR3: TGTGCCAGCAGCTTATGGGGGGGGGACACTGAAGCTTTCTTT. This encodes CASSLWGGDTEAFF. Looking up the rest from reference TRBV11-2 and TRBJ1-1 gives the full variable domain: EAGVAQSPRYKIIEKRQSVAFWCNPISGHATLYWYQQILGQGPKLLIQFQNNGVVDDSQLPKDRFSAERLKGVDSTLKIQPAKLEDSAVYLCASSLWGGDTEAFFGQGTRLTVV.

This chain connects TRBV5-4 to TRBJ1-5; D is unclear. Germline V gene lookup returns CDR1 SGHNT and CDR2 YYREEE (reference sequence). V lost 0 bases, J lost 1 base, and 11 bases lay in between. This CDR3 has 16 residues. The CDR3 nucleotides are TGTGCCAGCAGCTTGGGCCCCGCGGGCAGCAATCAGCCCCAGCATTTT. This encodes CASSLGPAGSNQPQHF.

J is TRBJ1-1 and V is TRBV4-1; 7 positions match TRBD1. The CDR3 runs to 15 residues. V shed 1 base, J shed 4 bases, and the junction held 6 bases outside the gene matches. The germline gives CDR1 MGHRA, CDR2 YSYEKL. The CDR3: CASSQVYRGGTEAFF. DNA of the CDR3: TGCGCCAGCAGCCAAGTATACAGGGGCGGCACTGAAGCTTTCTTT.

The chain combines TRBV7-2 with TRBJ2-1, with TRBD1 matching over 8 bases. The V gene end was trimmed by 2 bases and the J gene end by 9 bases; junction bases not matched to a gene: 6. Germline CDR1 SGHTA, CDR2 FQGNSA. The CDR3 is 14 residues long. This chain's CDR3 is CASSLQTGDGEQFF. Written as DNA, the CDR3 is TGTGCCAGCAGCTTACAGACAGGGGACGGTGAGCAGTTCTTC.

This chain joins TRBV5-5 and TRBJ2-7, with a possible D match to TRBD2 (6 bases). This CDR3 is 15 amino acids long. Looked up from germline, CDR1 is SGHKS and CDR2 is YYEKEE (reference sequence). Trimming left V 4 bases short and J 3 bases short, with 17 bases between. The CDR3 loop is CASSVTPGLYYEQYF. DNA for the CDR3: TGTGCCAGCAGCGTAACACCGGGACTCTACTACGAGCAGTACTTC.

The chain joins TRBV3-1 (or the pseudogene TRBV3-2) to TRBJ1-5, with TRBD1 identical over 8 bases. J gave up 3 bases and V 6 bases, and 4 bases lay outside the gene matches. The CDR3 runs 14 residues. Germline values: CDR1 LGHDT, CDR2 YNNKEL (reference sequence). DNA of the CDR3: TGTGCCAGCAGTCAGGGGGCAAACAATCAGCCCCAGCATTTT. It is translated as CASSQGANNQPQHF.

This clone was counted between two and nine times. This chain connects TRBV7-6 to TRBJ1-1; tentatively, D is TRBD1 (6 bases). Trimming cost V 3 bases and J 3 bases, with 8 bases left between them. Looked up from germline, CDR1 is SGHVS and CDR2 is FNYEAQ. This CDR3 has 13 residues. For the CDR3, the DNA is TGTGCCAGCAGCTTTCGACAGGACACTGAAGCTTTCTTT. Protein sequence: CASSFRQDTEAFF.